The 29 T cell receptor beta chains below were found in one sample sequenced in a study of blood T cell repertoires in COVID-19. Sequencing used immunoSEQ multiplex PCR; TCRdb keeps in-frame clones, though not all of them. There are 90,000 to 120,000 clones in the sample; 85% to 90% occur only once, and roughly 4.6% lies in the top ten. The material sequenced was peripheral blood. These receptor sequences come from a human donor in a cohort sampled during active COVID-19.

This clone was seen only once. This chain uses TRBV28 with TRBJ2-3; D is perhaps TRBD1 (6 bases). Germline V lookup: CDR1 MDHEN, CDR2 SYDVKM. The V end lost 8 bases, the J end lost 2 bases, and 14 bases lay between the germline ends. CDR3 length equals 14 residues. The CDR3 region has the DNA TGTGCCAGCGTGGGGGCTACTAACACAGATACGCAGTATTTT. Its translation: CASVGATNTDTQYF.

In nucleotides, the CDR3 is TGTGCCAGCAGTGAAGCAGGGAAGGGCAGGGGGCCCTCTGGGGCCAACGTCCTGACTTTC. Encoded protein: CASSEAGKGRGPSGANVLTF. This sequence joins TRBV6-1 and TRBJ2-6; 8 positions match TRBD1. The CDR3 has 20 residues. The germline V gene has CDR1 MNHNS and CDR2 SASEGT. Losses at the gene ends were 0 bases for V and 0 bases for J; bases not matched to a gene: 10.

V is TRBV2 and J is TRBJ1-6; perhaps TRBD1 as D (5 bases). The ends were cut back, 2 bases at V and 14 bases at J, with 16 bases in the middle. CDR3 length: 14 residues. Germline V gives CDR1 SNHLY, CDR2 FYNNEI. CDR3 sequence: CASSEIRTPITLHF. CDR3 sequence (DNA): TGTGCCAGCAGTGAAATCCGGACACCTATCACCCTCCACTTT.

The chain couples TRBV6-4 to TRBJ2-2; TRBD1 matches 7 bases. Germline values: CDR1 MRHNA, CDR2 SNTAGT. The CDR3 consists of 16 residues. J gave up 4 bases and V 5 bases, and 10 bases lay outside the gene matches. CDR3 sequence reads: CASSRLAGTVTGELFF. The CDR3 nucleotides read TGTGCCAGCAGTCGACTCGCCGGGACAGTCACCGGGGAGCTGTTTTTT.

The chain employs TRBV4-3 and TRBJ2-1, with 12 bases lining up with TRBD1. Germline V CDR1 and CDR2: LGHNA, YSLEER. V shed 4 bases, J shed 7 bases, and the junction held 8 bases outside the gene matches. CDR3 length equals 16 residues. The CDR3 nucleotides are TGCGCCAGCAGCCGCAGGGACAGGGGGCGACGGAATGAGCAGTTCTTC. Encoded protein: CASSRRDRGRRNEQFF.

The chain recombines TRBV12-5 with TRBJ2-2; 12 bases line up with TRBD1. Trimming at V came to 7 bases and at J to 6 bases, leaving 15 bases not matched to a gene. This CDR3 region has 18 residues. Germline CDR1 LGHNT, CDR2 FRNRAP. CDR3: CASAKTYGDRGRAGELFF. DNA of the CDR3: TGTGCTAGTGCCAAAACATACGGGGACAGGGGGCGCGCCGGGGAGCTGTTTTTT.

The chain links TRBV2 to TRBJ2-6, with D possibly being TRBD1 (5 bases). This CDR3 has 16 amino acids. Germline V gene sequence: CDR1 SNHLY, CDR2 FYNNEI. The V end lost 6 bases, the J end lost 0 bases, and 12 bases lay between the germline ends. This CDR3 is CASRVGVGSGANVLTF. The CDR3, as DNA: TGTGCCAGCAGAGTAGGGGTAGGCTCTGGGGCCAACGTCCTGACTTTC.

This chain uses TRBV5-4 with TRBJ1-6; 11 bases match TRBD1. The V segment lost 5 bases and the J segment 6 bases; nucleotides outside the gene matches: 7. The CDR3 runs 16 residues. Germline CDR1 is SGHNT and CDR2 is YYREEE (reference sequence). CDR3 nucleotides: TGTGCCAGCAGTAACCCGGGGACAGGGGGTAATTCACCCCTCCACTTT. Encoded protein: CASSNPGTGGNSPLHF.

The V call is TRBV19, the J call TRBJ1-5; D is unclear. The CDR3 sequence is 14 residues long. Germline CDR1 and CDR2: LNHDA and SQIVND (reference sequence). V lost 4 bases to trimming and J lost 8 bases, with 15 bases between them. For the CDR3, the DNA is TGTGCCAGTAGTACCCTAAGGGAGATAGAGCCCCAGCATTTT. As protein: CASSTLREIEPQHF.

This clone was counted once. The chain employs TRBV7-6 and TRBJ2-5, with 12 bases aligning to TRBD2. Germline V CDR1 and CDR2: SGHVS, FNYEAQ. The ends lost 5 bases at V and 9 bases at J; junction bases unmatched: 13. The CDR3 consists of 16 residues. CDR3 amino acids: CASSPPGLAGWGAQYF. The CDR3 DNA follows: TGTGCCAGCAGCCCTCCCGGACTAGCGGGGTGGGGGGCCCAGTACTTC.

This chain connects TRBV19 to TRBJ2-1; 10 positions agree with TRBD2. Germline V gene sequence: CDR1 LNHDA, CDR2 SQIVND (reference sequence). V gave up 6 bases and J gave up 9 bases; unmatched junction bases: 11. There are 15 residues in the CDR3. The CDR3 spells CASSLLGLAMGEQFF. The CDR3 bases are TGTGCCAGTAGCCTTCTGGGACTAGCGATGGGTGAGCAGTTCTTC.

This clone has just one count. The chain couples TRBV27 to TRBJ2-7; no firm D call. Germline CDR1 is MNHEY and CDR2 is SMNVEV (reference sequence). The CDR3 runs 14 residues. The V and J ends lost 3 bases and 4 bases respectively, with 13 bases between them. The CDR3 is CASSFYPRCYEQYF. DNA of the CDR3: TGTGCCAGCAGTTTTTACCCCAGATGTTACGAGCAGTACTTC.

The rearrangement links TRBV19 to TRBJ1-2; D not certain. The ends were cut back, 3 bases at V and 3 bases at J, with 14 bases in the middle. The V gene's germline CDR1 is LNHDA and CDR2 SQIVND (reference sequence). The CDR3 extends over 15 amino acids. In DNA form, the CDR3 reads TGTGCCAGTAGTATGATAGGGCCAGCGGACTATGGCTACACCTTC. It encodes CASSMIGPADYGYTF.

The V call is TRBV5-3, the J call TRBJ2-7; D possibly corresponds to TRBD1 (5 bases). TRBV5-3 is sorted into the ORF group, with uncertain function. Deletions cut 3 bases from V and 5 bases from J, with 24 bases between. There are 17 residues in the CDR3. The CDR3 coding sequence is TGTGCCAGAAGCTGGGAAAGGGGCAGGGCCTCCGAGGACGAGCAGTACTTC. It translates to CARSWERGRASEDEQYF.

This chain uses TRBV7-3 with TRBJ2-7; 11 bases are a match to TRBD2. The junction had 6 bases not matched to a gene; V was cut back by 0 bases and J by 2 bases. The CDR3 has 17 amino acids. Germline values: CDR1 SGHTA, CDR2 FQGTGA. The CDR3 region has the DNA TGTGCCAGCAGCTTAACGGGGGGACTAGCGGCGACCTACGAGCAGTACTTC. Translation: CASSLTGGLAATYEQYF.

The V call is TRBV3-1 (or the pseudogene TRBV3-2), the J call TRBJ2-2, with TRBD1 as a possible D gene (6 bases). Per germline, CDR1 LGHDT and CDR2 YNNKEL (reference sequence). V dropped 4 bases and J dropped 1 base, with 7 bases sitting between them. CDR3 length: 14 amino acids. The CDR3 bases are TGTGCCAGCAGCCTACAGGGGAACACCGGGGAGCTGTTTTTT. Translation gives CASSLQGNTGELFF.

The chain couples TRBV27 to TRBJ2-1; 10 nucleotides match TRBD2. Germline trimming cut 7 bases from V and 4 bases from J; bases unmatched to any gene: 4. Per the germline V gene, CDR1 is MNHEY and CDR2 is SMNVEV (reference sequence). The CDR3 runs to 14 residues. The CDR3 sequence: CASKTSGPYNEQFF. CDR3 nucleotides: TGTGCCAGCAAGACTAGCGGGCCTTACAATGAGCAGTTCTTC.

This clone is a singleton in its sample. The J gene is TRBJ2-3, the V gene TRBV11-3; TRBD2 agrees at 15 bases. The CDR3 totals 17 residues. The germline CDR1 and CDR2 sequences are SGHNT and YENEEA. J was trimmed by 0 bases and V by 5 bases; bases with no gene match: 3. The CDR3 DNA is TGTGCCAGCAGCCTAGGGACTAGCGGGAGGAGCACAGATACGCAGTATTTT. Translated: CASSLGTSGRSTDTQYF.

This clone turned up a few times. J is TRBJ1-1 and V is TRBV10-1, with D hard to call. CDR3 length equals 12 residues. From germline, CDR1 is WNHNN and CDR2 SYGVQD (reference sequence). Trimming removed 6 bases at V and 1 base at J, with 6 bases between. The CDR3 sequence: CASSARNTEAFF. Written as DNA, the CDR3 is TGCGCCAGCAGCGCGAGGAACACTGAAGCTTTCTTT.

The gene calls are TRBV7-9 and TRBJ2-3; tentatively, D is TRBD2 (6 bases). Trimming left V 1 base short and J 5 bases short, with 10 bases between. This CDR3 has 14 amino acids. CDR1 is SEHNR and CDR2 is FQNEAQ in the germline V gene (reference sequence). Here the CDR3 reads CASSLGGTLDTQYF. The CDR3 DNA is TGTGCCAGCAGCTTAGGGGGGACTTTAGATACGCAGTATTTT.

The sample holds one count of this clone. For the CDR3, the DNA is TGTGCCTCCTCCGGAGGGGCCACTGAAGCTTTCTTT. It yields the protein CASSGGATEAFF. The J gene is TRBJ1-1, the V gene TRBV6-5; a weak D match, TRBD1 (5 bases). Germline CDR1 and CDR2: MNHEY and SVGAGI. The CDR3 has 12 amino acids. The V gene lost 11 bases and the J gene lost 4 bases, with 14 bases spanning the gap.

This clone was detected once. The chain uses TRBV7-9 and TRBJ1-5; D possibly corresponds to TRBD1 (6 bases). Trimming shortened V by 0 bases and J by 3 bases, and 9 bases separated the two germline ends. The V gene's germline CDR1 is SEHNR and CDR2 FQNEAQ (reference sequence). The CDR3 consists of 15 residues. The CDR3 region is CASSLAGGDNQPQHF. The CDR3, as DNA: TGTGCCAGCAGCTTAGCAGGGGGGGACAATCAGCCCCAGCATTTT.

CDR3 nucleotide sequence: TGTGCCAGCAGCCCCCCGGGACAAAACACATATGAGCAGTTCTTC. Translating gives CASSPPGQNTYEQFF. This chain connects TRBV4-2 to TRBJ2-1, with D possibly TRBD1 on 6 matching bases. CDR1 and CDR2 from the germline V gene are LGHNA and YNFKEQ. Trimming pared 4 bases from V and 8 bases from J, leaving 18 bases between. The CDR3 is 15 residues long.

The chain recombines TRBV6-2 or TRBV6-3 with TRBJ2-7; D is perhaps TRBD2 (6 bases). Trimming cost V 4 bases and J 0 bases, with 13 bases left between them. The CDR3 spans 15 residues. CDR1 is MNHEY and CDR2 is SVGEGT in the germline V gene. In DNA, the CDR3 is TGTGCCAGCAGTTTCTCCCTAGCGAGCTCCTACGAGCAGTACTTC. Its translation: CASSFSLASSYEQYF.

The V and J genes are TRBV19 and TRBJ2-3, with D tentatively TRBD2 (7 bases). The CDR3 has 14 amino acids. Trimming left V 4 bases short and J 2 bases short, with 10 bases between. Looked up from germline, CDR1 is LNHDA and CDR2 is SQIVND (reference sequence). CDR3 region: CASSSGGHTDTQYF. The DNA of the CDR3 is TGTGCCAGTAGTAGCGGGGGCCACACAGATACGCAGTATTTT.

The CDR3 nucleotides are TGTGCCAGCAAGAGGGAACCTTATCAGCCCCAGCATTTT. It yields the protein CASKREPYQPQHF. The J gene is TRBJ1-5, the V gene TRBV6-6; D ambiguous. Trimming left V 7 bases short and J 5 bases short, with 12 bases between. The germline V gene has CDR1 MNHNY and CDR2 SVGAGI (reference sequence). This CDR3 region has 13 residues.

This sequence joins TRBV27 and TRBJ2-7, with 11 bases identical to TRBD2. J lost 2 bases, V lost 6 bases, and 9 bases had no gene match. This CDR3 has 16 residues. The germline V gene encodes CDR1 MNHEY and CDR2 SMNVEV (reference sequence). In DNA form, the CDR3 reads TGTGCCAGCAGACCACTAGCGGGAGCCTTGACCTACGAGCAGTACTTC. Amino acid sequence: CASRPLAGALTYEQYF.

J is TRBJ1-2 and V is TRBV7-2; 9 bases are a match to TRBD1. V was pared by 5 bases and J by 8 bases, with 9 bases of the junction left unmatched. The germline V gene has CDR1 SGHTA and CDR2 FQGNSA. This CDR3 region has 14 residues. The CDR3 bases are TGTGCCAGCAGCCTACGACAGGGGGGCTACGGCTACACCTTC. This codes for CASSLRQGGYGYTF.

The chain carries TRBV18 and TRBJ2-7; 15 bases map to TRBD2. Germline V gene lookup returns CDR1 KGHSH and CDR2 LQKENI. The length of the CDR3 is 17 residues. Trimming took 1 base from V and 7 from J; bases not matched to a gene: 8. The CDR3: CASSPQGTSGGLLEQYF. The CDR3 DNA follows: TGTGCCAGCTCACCACAGGGGACTAGCGGGGGGCTTTTGGAGCAGTACTTC. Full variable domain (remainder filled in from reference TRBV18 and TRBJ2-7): NAGVMQNPRHLVRRRGQEARLRCSPMKGHSHVYWYRQLPEEGLKFMVYLQKENIIDESGMPKERFSAEFPKEGPSILRIQQVVRGDSAAYFCASSPQGTSGGLLEQYFGPGTRLTVT.